One and the same sample provided the 9 T cell receptor beta chains below, sequenced in a study of vaccination effects on CD4 cells after COVID-19. The antigens these receptors bind are not known. Researchers isolated CD4+ T cells once approximately ten days of culture had elapsed. Participants were given two doses of BNT162b2 or mRNA-1273 vaccine. Sequencing used immunoSEQ multiplex PCR; TCRdb keeps in-frame clones, though not all of them. In the table there are about 39,000 clones, about 62% of which are singletons. The specimen comprised CD4+ T cells from PBMCs cultured without peptide, sampled after COVID-19 vaccination. The receptors originated from a human donor who received a COVID-19 vaccine.

This clone was counted a few times. The V call is TRBV7-8, the J call TRBJ1-5; D perhaps matches TRBD1 (6 bases). The CDR3 is made up of 16 amino acids. V lost 1 base and J lost 2, with 12 bases in between. The V gene's germline CDR1 is SGHVS and CDR2 FQNEAQ. The CDR3 here is CASSLVQGEGNQPQHF. CDR3 DNA sequence: TGTGCCAGCAGCTTAGTACAGGGAGAGGGCAATCAGCCCCAGCATTTT. The full variable domain, rest sourced from reference TRBV7-8 and TRBJ1-5, is GAGVSQSPRYKVAKRGQDVALRCDPISGHVSLFWYQQALGQGPEFLTYFQNEAQLDKSGLPSDRFFAERPEGSVSTLKIQRTQQEDSAVYLCASSLVQGEGNQPQHFGDGTRLSIL.

V gene TRBV6-5 combines with J gene TRBJ2-1, with 9 bases matching TRBD2. J gave up 8 bases and V 11 bases, and 16 bases lay outside the gene matches. Germline CDR1 and CDR2: MNHEY and SVGAGI. This CDR3 is 15 amino acids long. CDR3 region: CAESARRGGSDEQFF. Written as DNA, the CDR3 is TGTGCCGAATCCGCTCGGCGGGGGGGCTCGGATGAGCAGTTCTTC.

This clone was seen just once. The chain links TRBV7-2 to TRBJ1-3, with D possibly matching TRBD1 (5 bases). The CDR3 has 15 residues. The germline gives CDR1 SGHTA, CDR2 FQGNSA. Trimming shortened V by 1 base and J by 4 bases, and 11 bases separated the two germline ends. The chain's CDR3 is CASSLGAGSGNTIYF. The DNA of the CDR3 is TGTGCCAGCAGCTTAGGTGCAGGGTCCGGAAACACCATATATTTT.

This rearrangement joins TRBV5-1 to TRBJ1-2, with D hard to call. V was trimmed by 0 bases and J by 4 bases, leaving 19 bases between them. Germline V gene data show CDR1 as SGHRS and CDR2 as YFSETQ. This CDR3 comprises 17 residues. CDR3 nucleotide sequence: TGCGCCAGCAGCTTGGACCCCCCTTGGGGAATTGGCTATGGCTACACCTTC. Amino acid sequence: CASSLDPPWGIGYGYTF.

This clone appeared a few times. The chain has TRBV11-2 and TRBJ2-2; 7 bases are shared with TRBD1. Looked up from germline, CDR1 is SGHAT and CDR2 is FQNNGV. V was clipped by 5 bases and J by 6 bases; unmatched bases: 0. The CDR3 sequence is 12 residues long. CDR3 sequence: CASSRGPGELFF. The DNA for the CDR3 is TGTGCCAGCAGCAGGGGGCCCGGGGAGCTGTTTTTT.

V gene TRBV7-2 combines with J gene TRBJ2-5, with 9 bases matching TRBD1. Germline V lookup: CDR1 SGHTA, CDR2 FQGNSA. V lost 1 base and J lost 9; bases outside the gene matches: 3. The length of the CDR3 is 13 residues. The CDR3 region is CASSLGQGGAQYF. The CDR3 DNA reads as TGTGCCAGCAGCTTAGGACAGGGGGGCGCCCAGTACTTC.

The chain couples TRBV30 to TRBJ2-1; no reliable D call. Deletions cut 4 bases from V and 6 bases from J, with 16 bases between. Per the germline V gene, CDR1 is GTSNPN and CDR2 is SVGIG (reference sequence). CDR3 length equals 14 residues. The CDR3 nucleotides are TGTGCCTGGAAGGGTGGCCCGATGAGCAATGAGCAGTTCTTC. Encoded protein: CAWKGGPMSNEQFF.

This chain uses TRBV6-2 or TRBV6-3 with TRBJ2-1; TRBD2 matches 15 bases. The CDR3 sequence is 15 residues long. V dropped 5 bases and J dropped 7; count of bases not matched to a gene: 3. CDR1 MNHEY and CDR2 SVGEGT come from the germline V gene. DNA for the CDR3: TGTGCCAGCAGTCCCGGGACTAGCGGGAGGAATGAGCAGTTCTTC. Amino acids: CASSPGTSGRNEQFF.

J is TRBJ2-7 and V is TRBV2; D perhaps matches TRBD2 (5 bases). The ends were cut back, 5 bases at V and 5 bases at J, with 7 bases in the middle. Germline V lookup: CDR1 SNHLY, CDR2 FYNNEI. The CDR3 is 11 residues long. CDR3 sequence: CASSRRDEQYF. The CDR3 bases are TGTGCCAGCAGTCGGCGGGACGAGCAGTACTTC.